This paragraph covers one T cell receptor (beta chain) sequence. This specimen belongs to a study of blood T cell repertoires in COVID-19. The germline V and J ends were trimmed by 3 bases and 2 bases, with 11 bases remaining between them. CDR1 and CDR2 from the germline V gene are SGHTA and FQGNSA. CDR3 length: 15 amino acids. Under the authors' procedure: Estimation of nucleated cell counts relied on the amplification of reference gene primers. Method: immunoSEQ multiplex PCR; TCRdb's copy keeps in-frame clones and lacks some. Clone size and the V and J calls come from that table; the DNA yielded D and trimming. Of 110,000 or so clones in the sample, around 84% are singletons; the top ten hold 3% to 3.5%.

Specimen: peripheral blood. This TCR was recovered from a man between 35 and 55 years old with acute or convalescent COVID-19. The chain carries TRBV7-2 and TRBJ2-1; maybe TRBD1 (6 bases). The CDR3 DNA follows: TGTGCCAGCAGCTTCCCGACAGGTCCCTACAATGAGCAGTTCTTC. Translating gives CASSFPTGPYNEQFF.